Included here is one T cell receptor (beta chain) sequence, with context. Its antigen remains unidentified. Its ends do not fully match the called genes, so a read error is possible. This sample was taken from a study of molecular identifiers for immune sequencing clone quantification. Methods described previously were used for bulk TCR libraries, and listed TCR primers were applied. Each CDR3 protein gets one entry after TCRdb re-called the PCR reads with MiXCR. The sample carries over 550,000 distinct CDR3 sequences, 25% recorded once. Isolation of naive CD8 T cells was achieved by sorting on a CD8+CD4-CCR7+CD45RA+ phenotype. Study-wide results and caveats: Should identical TCR molecules share a barcode, the sizes of highly expanded clones could be underestimated.

Sequencing was performed on naive CD8+ T cells from blood, with Jurkat cell RNA spiked in. Regarding subset: FACS-sorted CD8+CD4-CCR7+CD45RA+ naive T cells. The receptor's source is a human donor in good health. Some libraries in this study had Jurkat cell RNA spiked in.

CDR3 bases: TGTGCCGCCAGCAGCCCACAGGTGGACGAAAAACTGTTTTTT. This encodes CAASSPQVDEKLFF. V gene TRBV15 combines with J gene TRBJ1-4, with a tentative D call TRBD1 (5 bases). CDR1 and CDR2 (germline): LNHNV, YYDKDF (reference sequence). This CDR3 has 14 residues.